This T cell receptor (beta chain) was identified during a study of blood T cell repertoires in COVID-19 (dated by TCRdb to the early 2020s). With regard to the full study: Samples covering the acute and convalescent phases of COVID-19 were provided by collaborators in the United States, Italy and Spain. The prospective study material was composed of cDNA or gDNA derived from T cells, B-cell-depleted T cells, or PBMCs. The dataset comprised deeply sampled blood TCRbeta repertoires from subjects exposed to, actively infected with, or recovered from COVID-19. The repertoires were released in a freely available public database meant as a resource for research on the immune response to SARS-CoV-2. Samples came from the ongoing ImmuneRACE study (first 160 participants) plus 1,254 subjects from 6 global collaborators. Nearly every sample came with metadata listing a de-identified subject ID, COVID-19 status, age in years and sex. Where available, HLA class I and class II types were taken from metadata supplied by the sample provider and were not determined by assay-based typing. Broad study findings and their caveats: How much clinical and demographic metadata was included differed by source and by participant, and the metadata was provided uncurated.

The germline V gene encodes CDR1 SGHDN and CDR2 FVKESK. V is pared back by 1 base and J by 0 bases, with 13 bases lying between the germline termini. The CDR3, cysteine through phenylalanine, is 17 amino acids long. Of all the DNA, just the CDR3 is kept, 51 bases in frame from base 1. The collaborating institutions used their own protocols to collect whole blood in K2EDTA tubes. Collaborator samples were shipped for TCRbeta analysis as frozen whole blood, isolated PBMCs, or DNA extracted from either sample type. A note on this clone: The antigen it binds to is not known. Per-base quality was not reported, and no clone a single base away is much larger than it.

TCRbeta CDR3 regions were amplified from genomic DNA by means of the immunoSEQ Assay, a bias-controlled multiplex PCR. The original methods were these. Within the assay, amplification of reference gene primers was used to estimate how many nucleated cells each sample contained. To quantify the absolute abundance of each unique TCRbeta CDR3 rearrangement, sequence reads were collapsed and filtered. Productive Simpson clonality was computed per sample as the square root of Simpson's diversity index over productive rearrangements. This immuneACCESS table, as held by TCRdb, lists in-frame sequences with V and J called but not all clones. Of the missing ones, under half trace to an unresolved V gene in checked studies; the others have no known cause. Clone size and the V and J calls come from that table; the DNA yielded D and trimming. The sample table lists about 300,000 clones, roughly 90% of them with a count of one. Together, the top ten hold about 4.6% of the sample.

The source is a man aged 35 to 55 with acute or convalescent COVID-19. Recombination linked TRBV14 to TRBJ2-1, with the D gene too uncertain to name. The sample consisted of peripheral blood. CDR3 loop: CASSQVNGRVSYNEQFF. The DNA reads as follows: TGTGCCAGCAGCCAAGTCAACGGTCGCGTCTCCTACAATGAGCAGTTCTTC.